This is a list of T cell receptor beta chains from one sample in a study of cytomegalovirus exposure and HLA in healthy donors. Clones were read by immunoSEQ multiplex PCR, and TCRdb kept only the in-frame ones, dropping some. The sample holds roughly 200,000 clones, 80% to 90% seen once. Specimen: PBMCs. Receptors originate from a man under 40 in good health and CMV-seronegative. The CDR3 runs from the conserved cysteine through the conserved F or W. Fields, in order: J gene, CDR3 length, clone size, D gene, V gene, CDR3 protein, CDR3 DNA. A D gene is named only where the DNA matches it firmly. Clone size is not always given. Where it is, it says once, few, many or a class for expanded clones.

TRBJ1-1,14,NA,NA,TRBV25-1,CASSVADSNTEAFF,TGTGCCAGCAGTGTAGCCGACAGTAACACTGAAGCTTTCTTT
TRBJ2-7,15,NA,TRBD2,TRBV4-2,CASSQTSGGAREQYF,TGTGCCAGCAGCCAGACTAGCGGGGGGGCGCGGGAGCAGTACTTC
TRBJ2-3,16,NA,TRBD2,TRBV11-2,CASSASLAGGGNTQYF,TGTGCCAGCAGCGCCTCGCTAGCGGGGGGGGGAAATACGCAGTATTTT
TRBJ2-1,14,NA,NA,TRBV6-1,CASGYRVWDNEQFF,TGTGCCAGCGGATACAGGGTTTGGGACAATGAGCAGTTCTTC
TRBJ1-1,14,NA,NA,TRBV5-4,CASSLELGAAEAFF,TGTGCCAGCAGCTTGGAACTGGGGGCGGCTGAAGCTTTCTTT
TRBJ2-5,13,few,NA,TRBV4-1,CASSRLLTETQYF,TGCGCCAGCAGCCGACTCCTGACGGAGACCCAGTACTTC
TRBJ2-1,16,NA,TRBD1,TRBV18,CASSLRQGRVYNEQFF,TGTGCCAGCTCACTCCGACAGGGACGCGTCTACAATGAGCAGTTCTTC
TRBJ1-4,17,NA,TRBD1,TRBV10-3,CAISEMWRDRVNEKLFF,TGTGCCATCAGTGAAATGTGGAGGGACAGGGTTAATGAAAAACTGTTTTTT
TRBJ2-3,16,NA,NA,TRBV7-9,CASSSTQGAPGHTQYF,TGTGCCAGCAGCTCCACTCAAGGGGCGCCGGGTCATACGCAGTATTTT
TRBJ1-4,14,few,TRBD1,TRBV7-3,CASSLGTGEEKLFF,TGTGCCAGCAGCTTAGGGACAGGGGAGGAGAAACTGTTTTTT
TRBJ1-2,12,few,NA,TRBV4-1,CASSYGSYGYTF,TGCGCCAGCAGCTATGGTAGCTATGGCTACACCTTC
TRBJ2-6,13,NA,NA,TRBV28,CASSVVGASVLTF,TGTGCCAGCAGTGTGGTGGGGGCCAGCGTCCTGACTTTC
TRBJ2-2,17,NA,TRBD1,TRBV14,CASSQVFGTGITGELFF,TGTGCCAGCAGCCAAGTTTTCGGGACAGGGATCACCGGGGAGCTGTTTTTT
TRBJ2-5,13,NA,NA,TRBV2,CASEAQGRETQYF,TGTGCCAGCGAAGCTCAGGGTCGAGAGACCCAGTACTTC
TRBJ2-6,13,NA,NA,TRBV28,CALGTSGANVLTF,TGTGCCCTAGGAACCTCTGGGGCCAACGTCCTGACTTTC
TRBJ1-6,15,NA,TRBD1,TRBV9,CASSAGGQGYSPLHF,TGTGCCAGCAGCGCAGGGGGCCAGGGTTATTCACCCCTCCACTTT
TRBJ1-1,14,NA,NA,TRBV4-2,CASSQDTVSKKAFF,TGTGCCAGCAGCCAAGATACGGTTAGTAAGAAAGCTTTCTTT
TRBJ2-5,15,NA,TRBD2,TRBV7-2,CASRSGLAGQETQYF,TGTGCCAGCAGATCGGGACTAGCGGGACAAGAGACCCAGTACTTC
TRBJ2-1,14,NA,NA,TRBV29-1,CSVEQRVTYNEQFF,TGCAGCGTTGAGCAGAGGGTTACCTACAATGAGCAGTTCTTC
TRBJ2-7,15,NA,NA,TRBV5-6,CASSPGRELAYEQYF,TGTGCCAGCAGCCCTGGGCGGGAACTTGCCTACGAGCAGTACTTC
TRBJ1-4,15,NA,TRBD1,TRBV4-1,CASSGQGASDEKLFF,TGCGCCAGCAGCGGACAGGGGGCGAGCGATGAAAAACTGTTTTTT
TRBJ2-7,15,NA,TRBD1,TRBV7-9,CASSPDRGPPYEQYF,TGTGCCAGCAGCCCAGACAGGGGTCCCCCCTACGAGCAGTACTTC
TRBJ2-7,13,once,NA,TRBV7-3,CASSPGQTYEQYF,TGTGCCAGCAGCCCCGGACAGACTTACGAGCAGTACTTC
TRBJ2-7,15,NA,TRBD1,TRBV28,CASSLVGQGGSEQYF,TGTGCCAGCAGTTTAGTGGGACAGGGTGGATCCGAGCAGTACTTC
TRBJ2-7,14,NA,TRBD1,TRBV5-1,CASSGGQGPGEQYF,TGCGCCAGCAGCGGGGGACAGGGACCAGGCGAGCAGTACTTC
TRBJ1-1,10,NA,NA,TRBV5-8,CASNKPPAFF,TGTGCCAGCAACAAACCGCCGGCTTTCTTT
TRBJ1-2,14,NA,NA,TRBV28,CASSLEQPDYGYTF,TGTGCCAGCAGTTTAGAACAGCCTGACTATGGCTACACCTTC
TRBJ2-1,14,NA,TRBD1,TRBV5-4,CASSIDRGYNEQFF,TGTGCCAGCAGCATCGACAGGGGGTACAATGAGCAGTTCTTC
TRBJ2-3,15,NA,TRBD1,TRBV11-3,CASSSGTGVTDTQYF,TGTGCCAGCAGCTCCGGGACAGGGGTCACAGATACGCAGTATTTT
TRBJ2-3,13,NA,NA,TRBV13,CASSLAGGDTQYF,TGTGCCAGCAGCCTAGCCGGGGGAGATACGCAGTATTTT
TRBJ1-6,16,NA,TRBD1,TRBV2,CASSDPVTGYNSPLHF,TGTGCCAGCAGTGACCCCGTGACAGGGTATAATTCACCCCTCCACTTT
TRBJ2-1,16,NA,NA,TRBV21-1,CASRRKLAGRDNEQFF,TGTGCCAGCAGGAGAAAACTAGCGGGGAGGGACAATGAGCAGTTCTTC
TRBJ2-5,13,NA,NA,TRBV7-2,CASSPPRGETQYF,TGTGCCAGCAGCCCTCCACGAGGAGAGACCCAGTACTTC
TRBJ2-7,15,NA,NA,TRBV18,CASSPGAGPSYEQYF,TGTGCCAGCTCACCAGGGGCAGGACCATCCTACGAGCAGTACTTC
TRBJ1-2,16,NA,TRBD1,TRBV5-6,CASSFRDRSPIYGYTF,TGTGCCAGCAGCTTCCGGGACAGAAGTCCTATCTATGGCTACACCTTC